Ten or more counts support the clone carrying this T cell receptor beta chain. Antigen unknown. The germline CDR1 and CDR2 sequences are SGHTA and FQGNSA. There are 17 residues in the CDR3. V lost 1 base to trimming and J lost 3 bases; unmatched junction nucleotides: 7. These data belong to a study of beta chain features in type 1 diabetes. Study results and caveats: Among all four CD4+ subsets, Type 1 diabetes patients had TCRB CDR3s that were moderately but significantly shorter.

Sequenced material consisted of expressed TCRB transcripts (all of the isolated RNA was reverse transcribed). Profiled with immunoSEQ multiplex PCR; TCRdb holds only in-frame clones, not every one. This table holds 150,000 to 200,000 clones, about 8.1% found once. This clonotype was obtained from a woman between 18 and 30 years old with type 1 diabetes. Sequencing input: central memory CD4+ T cells from blood. The chain links TRBV7-2 to TRBJ2-2; 8 nucleotides align to TRBD2. CDR3 loop: CASSLEERGRYTGELFF. The CDR3 bases are TGTGCCAGCAGCTTAGAAGAGCGGGGGAGATACACCGGGGAGCTGTTTTTT.